A selection of T cell receptor beta chains follows, all from one sample in a study of Graves' ophthalmopathy and Graves' hyperthyroidism. TCRdb used MiXCR to reprocess the multiplex PCR reads, holding one entry per CDR3 protein. This sample has about 220,000 distinct CDR3 sequences, with 20% to 25% found just once. The sequenced sample consisted of peripheral blood. Receptors were obtained from a woman between 50 and 59 years old with Graves' ophthalmopathy. The CDR3 runs from the conserved cysteine through the conserved F or W. The D gene is left open where the match is weak. Clone size appears in some rows only: once, few, many, or a class for an expanded clone.

d_call	v_call	j_call	clone_size	cdr3_aa	cdr3_nt
.	TRBV12-3/TRBV12-4	TRBJ1-1	many	CASGTGLQAFF	TGTGCCAGCGGTACAGGACTCCAGGCTTTCTTT
TRBD1	TRBV6-1	TRBJ1-5	many	CASKDRGPFEPQHF	TGTGCCAGCAAGGACAGGGGTCCGTTTGAGCCCCAGCATTTT
.	TRBV29-1	TRBJ1-1	many	CSVVTAEAFF	TGCAGCGTTGTGACAGCTGAAGCTTTCTTT
.	TRBV4-2	TRBJ2-7	few	CASSQGMGGETQTYEQYF	TGTGCCAGCAGCCAAGGTATGGGAGGAGAGACACAGACCTACGAGCAGTACTTC
.	TRBV3-1	TRBJ1-3	many	CASSHHITGRSGNTIYF	TGTGCCAGCAGCCATCATATCACAGGACGCTCTGGAAACACCATATATTTT
TRBD2	TRBV7-2	TRBJ2-7	.	CASSLATGITSGRNYEQYF	TGTGCCAGCAGCTTAGCCACCGGGATTACTAGCGGGAGGAACTACGAGCAGTACTTC
.	TRBV20-1	TRBJ1-5	.	CSAPYLQDSPNQPQHF	TGCAGTGCTCCTTATCTACAGGACAGCCCTAATCAGCCCCAGCATTTT
TRBD1	TRBV13	TRBJ1-3	.	CASSSGQYGNTIYF	TGTGCCAGCAGCTCGGGACAGTATGGAAACACCATATATTTT
TRBD1	TRBV15	TRBJ1-6	many	CATSRDRGRGNSPLHF	TGTGCCACCAGCAGAGACAGGGGGCGAGGGAATTCACCCCTCCACTTT
.	TRBV12-3/TRBV12-4	TRBJ1-5	many	CASSLELGPQHF	TGTGCCAGCAGTTTGGAGCTGGGGCCCCAGCATTTT
.	TRBV6-1	TRBJ2-4	many	CASSEGQSPPYF	TGTGCCAGCAGTGAAGGGCAGTCCCCCCCTTACTTC
TRBD2	TRBV28	TRBJ2-5	many	CASSPSHASGSTGTQYF	TGTGCCAGCAGTCCATCACATGCTAGCGGGAGTACTGGGACCCAGTACTTC
.	TRBV12-3/TRBV12-4	TRBJ1-2	many	CASRQDGEFSDGYTF	TGTGCCAGCAGACAGGACGGGGAATTTTCGGATGGCTACACCTTC
TRBD1	TRBV2	TRBJ2-2	many	CASSDWATGTTGELFF	TGTGCCAGCAGTGATTGGGCGACAGGGACCACCGGGGAGCTGTTTTTT
.	TRBV15	TRBJ2-5	many	CATSRDNHRGGETQYF	TGTGCCACCAGCAGAGATAACCACAGGGGGGGCGAGACCCAGTACTTC
.	TRBV24-1	TRBJ1-5	many	CATSDAGPNQPQHF	TGTGCCACCAGTGACGCAGGCCCCAATCAGCCCCAGCATTTT
TRBD1	TRBV2	TRBJ1-1	many	CASSDSAGGWNTEAFF	TGTGCCAGCAGTGACTCGGCAGGGGGCTGGAACACTGAAGCTTTCTTT
TRBD1	TRBV20-1	TRBJ1-5	many	CSARTGTNQPQHF	TGCAGTGCCAGGACAGGAACAAATCAGCCCCAGCATTTT
.	TRBV7-2	TRBJ2-2	many	CASSFGPRWGELFF	TGTGCCAGCAGCTTCGGACCCAGATGGGGGGAGCTGTTTTTT
.	TRBV3-1	TRBJ1-2	few	CASSQAQGYTF	TGTGCCAGCAGCCAAGCGCAAGGCTACACCTTC
.	TRBV5-1	TRBJ2-3	.	CASSLSAAPPDTQYF	TGCGCCAGCAGCTTGTCAGCGGCCCCCCCAGATACGCAGTATTTT
.	TRBV24-1	TRBJ1-5	.	CAAGTADYNQPQHF	TGTGCCGCGGGGACGGCAGATTACAATCAGCCCCAGCATTTT
.	TRBV20-1	TRBJ2-7	many	CSAKPGPGPYYEQYF	TGCAGTGCTAAACCCGGCCCGGGACCTTATTACGAGCAGTACTTC
.	TRBV7-2	TRBJ2-5	many	CASSPRIGGETQYF	TGTGCCAGCAGCCCCAGGATAGGGGGTGAGACCCAGTACTTC
.	TRBV5-8	TRBJ2-5	many	CASSLRAETQYF	TGTGCCAGCAGCTTGAGGGCAGAGACCCAGTACTTC
.	TRBV29-1	TRBJ2-6	.	CSVSADPWGKTPPGANVLTF	TGCAGCGTTTCTGCTGACCCGTGGGGCAAGACACCCCCTGGGGCCAACGTCCTGACTTTC
TRBD2	TRBV28	TRBJ2-5	many	CASGRRGGLETQYF	TGTGCCAGCGGACGCCGGGGGGGGCTCGAGACCCAGTACTTC
TRBD1	TRBV20-1	TRBJ1-1	few	CSASGTGVTEAFF	TGCAGTGCCTCCGGGACAGGTGTCACTGAAGCTTTCTTT
.	TRBV9	TRBJ2-1	many	CASSVEGVAYNEQFF	TGTGCCAGCAGCGTAGAGGGAGTCGCCTACAATGAGCAGTTCTTC
TRBD1	TRBV11-1	TRBJ1-1	.	CASSSLQGAFTEAFF	TGTGCCAGCAGCTCCCTCCAGGGGGCATTTACTGAAGCTTTCTTT
.	TRBV20-1	TRBJ1-5	many	CSARDGGGDQPQHF	TGCAGTGCTAGAGATGGCGGGGGGGATCAGCCCCAGCATTTT
.	TRBV11-2	TRBJ1-1	.	CASSPRLSALNTEAFF	TGTGCCAGCAGCCCCCGGCTCTCGGCCTTGAACACTGAAGCTTTCTTT
TRBD1	TRBV28	TRBJ2-7	many	CASSFRDRVSYEQYF	TGTGCCAGCAGTTTCCGGGACAGGGTATCCTACGAGCAGTACTTC
.	TRBV12-3/TRBV12-4	TRBJ1-6	many	CASSLLSSPLHF	TGTGCCAGCAGTTTATTGAGTTCACCCCTCCACTTT
TRBD1	TRBV30	TRBJ1-1	many	CAATGQYTEAFF	TGTGCCGCCACGGGACAGTACACTGAAGCTTTCTTT
.	TRBV27	TRBJ2-4	.	CASKGTRVAKNIQYF	TGTGCCAGCAAAGGAACGAGAGTAGCCAAAAACATTCAGTACTTC
.	TRBV28	TRBJ1-3	.	CASSLHGVYSGNTIYF	TGTGCCAGCAGTTTACATGGGGTCTACTCTGGAAACACCATATATTTT
TRBD2	TRBV12-3/TRBV12-4	TRBJ2-2	many	CASGRAGTGELFF	TGTGCCAGCGGGAGGGCGGGCACCGGGGAGCTGTTTTTT
TRBD1	TRBV20-1	TRBJ1-3	.	CSASRQGGNTIYF	TGCAGTGCTAGTCGACAGGGGGGAAACACCATATATTTT
.	TRBV3-1	TRBJ1-3	.	CASSRSGSNTIYF	TGTGCCAGCAGCCGCTCAGGCAGCAACACCATATATTTT
.	TRBV6-5	TRBJ2-7	once	CASSYSGNVHEQYF	TGTGCCAGCAGTTACTCGGGCAATGTCCACGAGCAGTACTTC
TRBD1	TRBV5-1	TRBJ1-5	few	CASSPGTDNQPQHF	TGCGCCAGCAGCCCAGGGACAGATAATCAGCCCCAGCATTTT
.	TRBV6-2/TRBV6-3	TRBJ1-1	.	CASSLEENTEAFF	TGTGCCAGCAGCTTGGAGGAGAACACTGAAGCTTTCTTT
.	TRBV12-3/TRBV12-4	TRBJ1-1	many	CASKLRVTEAFF	TGTGCCAGCAAATTGAGGGTCACTGAAGCTTTCTTT
TRBD1	TRBV29-1	TRBJ2-5	many	CSVFLQGAGETQYF	TGCAGCGTTTTTCTACAGGGGGCGGGAGAGACCCAGTACTTC
.	TRBV30	TRBJ1-2	many	CAWSVKGGYGYTF	TGTGCCTGGAGTGTAAAAGGGGGCTATGGCTACACCTTC
.	TRBV30	TRBJ2-7	many	CAWSSGMDGEQYF	TGTGCCTGGAGCTCCGGGATGGACGGAGAGCAGTACTTC
TRBD2	TRBV20-1	TRBJ2-7	many	CSAGTSGRPLGEQYF	TGCAGTGCTGGGACTAGCGGGAGACCTCTCGGCGAGCAGTACTTC
.	TRBV19	TRBJ1-1	many	CATLPPRGTEAFF	TGTGCCACCTTACCTCCCCGGGGGACTGAAGCTTTCTTT
TRBD1	TRBV30	TRBJ1-2	many	CAWKKPGQSNYGYTF	TGTGCCTGGAAGAAGCCGGGACAGAGTAACTATGGCTACACCTTC
TRBD1	TRBV29-1	TRBJ1-2	many	CSVGTGNDYGYTF	TGCAGCGTGGGGACAGGGAACGACTATGGCTACACCTTC